One T cell receptor beta chain is described in this entry. Terminally differentiated effector memory CD45RA+ cells were excluded from the naive CD8 cells, which were CD45RO-negative and positively selected for CCR7. This CDR3 spans 13 amino acids. CDR1 is SGHKS and CDR2 is YYEKEE in the germline V gene (reference sequence). Deletions cut 4 bases from V and 7 bases from J, with 15 bases between. This table comes from immunoSEQ multiplex PCR, and its TCRdb copy is limited to in-frame clones, with some not included. The data hold some 2 million clones, with about 95% observed a single time. This entry belongs to a study of shared clonotypes between healthy human individuals.

The sequence came from a man between 18 and 35 years old in good health. The chain uses TRBV5-5 and TRBJ2-7, with D unresolved. The sample comprised naive CD8+ T cells sorted from blood. Written as DNA, the CDR3 is TGTGCCAGCAGCCCAATTTACTTCGAAGAGCAGTACTTC. It yields the protein CASSPIYFEEQYF.